This T cell receptor beta chain originates from a study of T-cell memory formation after mild COVID-19. TCRdb re-called the 5' RACE reads with MiXCR, one entry per CDR3 protein. The sample lists 450,000 or so distinct CDR3 sequences; roughly 23% were seen once. The CDR3 is 14 residues long. V was clipped by 4 bases and J by 5 bases, with 14 bases between them. Germline V lookup: CDR1 SQVTM, CDR2 ANQGSEA. The chain joins TRBV29-1 to TRBJ1-4; perhaps TRBD1 as D (6 bases). The clonotype originates from an adult woman who had mild COVID-19 (a few samples of this study predate the infection). Cell type and time point are not known. What was sequenced was PBMCs or a T cell subset sorted from them (not recorded which). The CDR3 sequence is CSVGSGGPNEKLFF. In nucleotides, the CDR3 is TGCAGCGTTGGTAGCGGGGGGCCCAATGAAAAACTGTTTTTT.